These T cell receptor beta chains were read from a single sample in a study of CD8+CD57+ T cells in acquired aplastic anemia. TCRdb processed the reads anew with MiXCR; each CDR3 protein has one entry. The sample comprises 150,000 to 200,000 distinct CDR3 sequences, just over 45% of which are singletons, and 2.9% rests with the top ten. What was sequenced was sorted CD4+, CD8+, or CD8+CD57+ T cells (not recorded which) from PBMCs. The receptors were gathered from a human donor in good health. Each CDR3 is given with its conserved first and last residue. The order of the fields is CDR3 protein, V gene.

CDR3 protein: CAWSVEGGPHNEQFF; V gene: TRBV30
CDR3 protein: CASSVGTLAGRGEQFF; V gene: TRBV12-3/TRBV12-4
CDR3 protein: CSASDSRRREPYEQYF; V gene: TRBV20-1
CDR3 protein: CASSTPGAVLYGYTF; V gene: TRBV19
CDR3 protein: CAISESATAPYGYTF; V gene: TRBV10-3
CDR3 protein: CASSQGRNNSPLHF; V gene: TRBV4-3
CDR3 protein: CASSLGDRASGEQYF; V gene: TRBV5-1
CDR3 protein: CASSLLAGGGNF; V gene: TRBV5-3
CDR3 protein: CASRPIGQSRYSGNTIYF; V gene: TRBV6-1
CDR3 protein: CASSQDLGESPRQGKGFF; V gene: TRBV4-3
CDR3 protein: CASGGKANYGYTF; V gene: TRBV6-1
CDR3 protein: CASSYRVRDVDTQYF; V gene: TRBV2
CDR3 protein: CASSLGGGVGGYTF; V gene: TRBV5-5
CDR3 protein: CASSLLYDNQQFF; V gene: TRBV7-3
CDR3 protein: CASSDYRGSDTQYF; V gene: TRBV25-1
CDR3 protein: CSARRQGGEAFF; V gene: TRBV20-1
CDR3 protein: CSASRGDHTEAFF; V gene: TRBV20-1
CDR3 protein: CASSPYQYGYTF; V gene: TRBV7-2
CDR3 protein: CASSRRTSDYNEQFF; V gene: TRBV18
CDR3 protein: CASSQDGGNTIYF; V gene: TRBV3-1
CDR3 protein: CASSLEPGLGYEQYF; V gene: TRBV5-4
CDR3 protein: CASSLEIWGGRGTGELFF; V gene: TRBV11-2
CDR3 protein: CASTSHTDTQYF; V gene: TRBV19
CDR3 protein: CATSAGLALNNEQFF; V gene: TRBV15
CDR3 protein: CSVEDSAGKTEAFF; V gene: TRBV29-1
CDR3 protein: CASSEPNYEQYF; V gene: TRBV6-1
CDR3 protein: CATSDAPSGGGTDTQYF; V gene: TRBV24-1
CDR3 protein: CSARTSGRASYNEQFF; V gene: TRBV20-1
CDR3 protein: CAWTLSGYEQYF; V gene: TRBV30
CDR3 protein: CASSDGTDNSPLHF; V gene: TRBV6-4
CDR3 protein: CASSDTALYTF; V gene: TRBV19
CDR3 protein: CASSLEGQRSSGNTIYF; V gene: TRBV5-1
CDR3 protein: CASSLVPQETQYF; V gene: TRBV5-1
CDR3 protein: CASSFSGISDTQYF; V gene: TRBV12-3/TRBV12-4
CDR3 protein: CASSWGQETEAFF; V gene: TRBV5-1
CDR3 protein: CASSLTTVGMYQETQYF; V gene: TRBV4-2
CDR3 protein: CASSPDGYTF; V gene: TRBV7-2
CDR3 protein: CATSSSYGGGGGEAFF; V gene: TRBV15
CDR3 protein: CSAWAGTSAPQETQYF; V gene: TRBV20-1
CDR3 protein: CASSSQRDEQFF; V gene: TRBV7-9
CDR3 protein: CASSLLAGGPLSNEQFF; V gene: TRBV5-1